Each of the 20 T cell receptor beta chains below was sequenced from the same sample in a study of blood T cell repertoires in COVID-19. The data were produced by immunoSEQ multiplex PCR, yet TCRdb's version contains in-frame clones alone and is incomplete. The data contain 130,000 to 150,000 clones, around 87% of them seen just once; the ten biggest clones take up approximately 4.3%. The sequencing sample was made of PBMCs or T cells enriched from blood (not recorded which). The receptors were gathered from a woman aged 35 to 49 who had been exposed to COVID-19.

The rearrangement links TRBV27 to TRBJ1-2, with 12 bases matching TRBD1. This CDR3 contains 16 residues. Germline CDR1 and CDR2: MNHEY and SMNVEV (reference sequence). V lost 2 bases and J lost 7; bases outside the gene matches: 8. The CDR3 sequence: CASSLSLGQGAVGYTF. The CDR3 coding sequence is TGTGCCAGCAGTTTAAGTTTGGGACAGGGGGCGGTTGGCTACACCTTC.

This sequence joins TRBV7-8 and TRBJ2-7; D is possibly TRBD1 (6 bases). CDR3 length equals 15 residues. Trimming took off 1 base at V and 3 bases at J, with 13 bases between the two ends. Germline V gene lookup returns CDR1 SGHVS and CDR2 FQNEAQ. This CDR3 is CASSLGTGSIYEQYF. DNA for the CDR3: TGTGCCAGCAGCTTAGGAACAGGGTCCATCTACGAGCAGTACTTC. Variable domain in full (rest from reference TRBV7-8 and TRBJ2-7): GAGVSQSPRYKVAKRGQDVALRCDPISGHVSLFWYQQALGQGPEFLTYFQNEAQLDKSGLPSDRFFAERPEGSVSTLKIQRTQQEDSAVYLCASSLGTGSIYEQYFGPGTRLTVT.

The chain couples TRBV29-1 to TRBJ1-1, with D uncertain. Trimming pared 2 bases from V and 0 bases from J, leaving 7 bases between. Looked up from germline, CDR1 is SQVTM and CDR2 is ANQGSEA. The CDR3 length is 13 residues. CDR3 nucleotide sequence: TGCAGCGTTGAAAGAGGGATGAACACTGAAGCTTTCTTT. This sequence encodes CSVERGMNTEAFF.

This chain links TRBV18 with TRBJ1-3, with 12 bases aligning to TRBD1. CDR3 length: 16 amino acids. V was clipped by 4 bases and J by 2 bases; unmatched bases: 3. CDR1 is KGHSH, CDR2 LQKENI, per germline. The CDR3 loop reads CASSQGQGATGNTIYF. CDR3 bases: TGTGCCAGCTCACAGGGACAGGGGGCTACTGGAAACACCATATATTTT.

The chain uses TRBV4-2 and TRBJ2-5; perhaps TRBD2 as D (6 bases). With 0 bases removed from V and 1 base from J, the gap between germline ends came to 12 bases. Per germline, CDR1 LGHNA and CDR2 YNFKEQ. The CDR3 extends over 16 amino acids. Written as DNA, the CDR3 is TGTGCCAGCAGCCAAGATTCGTTACTAGCCCAAGAGACCCAGTACTTC. Its translation: CASSQDSLLAQETQYF.

A single count supports this clone. The J gene is TRBJ2-1, the V gene TRBV4-1, with TRBD1 matching over 7 bases. The CDR3 loop spans 16 amino acids. V lost 0 bases, J lost 8 bases, and 10 bases stayed unmatched. CDR1 and CDR2 (germline): MGHRA, YSYEKL. CDR3 nucleotides: TGCGCCAGCAGCCAAGACCCGACAGGGTTGCTCTATGAGCAGTTCTTC. Translating it yields CASSQDPTGLLYEQFF.

The CDR3 loop reads CASSLGQSNTEAFF. CDR3 bases: TGTGCCAGCAGCTTGGGACAGTCTAACACTGAAGCTTTCTTT. This sequence joins TRBV3-1 (or the pseudogene TRBV3-2) and TRBJ1-1, with TRBD1 matching over 7 bases. J was trimmed by 2 bases and V by 5 bases; bases with no gene match: 5. Germline values: CDR1 LGHDT, CDR2 YNNKEL (reference sequence). The CDR3 loop spans 14 amino acids.

This clone has just one count. CDR3 nucleotide sequence: TGTGCCAGCAGTGTACGGACCGGGACAGGCGAAAAACTGTTTTTT. Protein: CASSVRTGTGEKLFF. The chain uses TRBV5-4 and TRBJ1-4; 8 nucleotides line up with TRBD1. V was pared by 5 bases and J by 8 bases, with 11 bases of the junction left unmatched. The CDR3 is made up of 15 amino acids. Germline lookup yields CDR1 SGHNT and CDR2 YYREEE (reference sequence).

This rearrangement joins TRBV5-1 to TRBJ1-4; D ambiguous. From germline, CDR1 is SGHRS and CDR2 YFSETQ. The CDR3 spans 13 residues. V was cut by 2 bases and J by 7 bases, with 9 bases left in between. The DNA for the CDR3 is TGCGCCAGCAGCTTCTCGGGAAGTGAAAAACTGTTTTTT. Translation gives CASSFSGSEKLFF.

V usage is TRBV5-8 and J usage is TRBJ2-5; tentative D call: TRBD1 (6 bases). The length of the CDR3 is 14 residues. V gave up 1 base and J gave up 7 bases, with 14 bases separating them. The germline V gene has CDR1 SGHTS and CDR2 YDEGEE. The CDR3 sequence is CASSLYGGTRTQYF. In nucleotides, the CDR3 is TGTGCCAGCAGCTTGTATGGGGGCACCAGGACCCAGTACTTC.

The chain uses TRBV6-2 or TRBV6-3 and TRBJ1-1, with unresolved D. This CDR3 is 14 amino acids long. The germline V gene has CDR1 MNHEY and CDR2 SVGEGT. V lost 2 bases and J 1 base, leaving 8 bases between the germline ends. The CDR3 sequence: CASSYPLWNTEAFF. CDR3 sequence (DNA): TGTGCCAGCAGTTACCCTTTATGGAACACTGAAGCTTTCTTT.

The chain links TRBV28 to TRBJ1-2; 9 bases are a match to TRBD1. CDR1 MDHEN and CDR2 SYDVKM come from the germline V gene. The V and J ends lost 6 bases and 8 bases, in that order; junction bases with no gene match: 13. CDR3 length equals 15 residues. Written as DNA, the CDR3 is TGTGCCAGCAGCCAGGGGGCATCGACAGGGGGAGGCTACACCTTC. As protein: CASSQGASTGGGYTF.

This rearrangement joins TRBV9 to TRBJ2-7; the match to TRBD1 covers 8 bases. CDR3 length: 15 residues. V lost 4 bases to trimming and J lost 3 bases; unmatched junction nucleotides: 9. Germline CDR1 and CDR2: SGDLS and YYNGEE. CDR3 sequence (DNA): TGTGCCAGCAGCTTGCGCGGACAGGGAGGCTACGAGCAGTACTTC. Translating gives CASSLRGQGGYEQYF.

The J gene is TRBJ2-7, the V gene TRBV12-3 or TRBV12-4; 8 bases align to TRBD1. This CDR3 comprises 13 residues. Losses at the gene ends were 5 bases for V and 6 bases for J; bases not matched to a gene: 6. The CDR3 here is CASSPRTGSEQYF. The CDR3 coding sequence is TGTGCCAGCAGTCCGAGGACAGGGAGCGAGCAGTACTTC.

V and J are TRBV11-2 and TRBJ1-2; the D is unclear. The CDR3 loop spans 13 amino acids. Trimming removed 1 base from V and 4 bases from J, with 7 bases in between. Germline V CDR1 and CDR2: SGHAT, FQNNGV. CDR3 in amino acids: CASSLAPGYGYTF. Here the CDR3 DNA reads TGTGCCAGCAGCTTAGCTCCAGGCTATGGCTACACCTTC.

In this sample, this clone turned up once. This sequence joins TRBV23-1 and TRBJ1-2; 10 positions match TRBD1. TRBV23-1 is treated as an ORF (open reading frame) with a function not yet certain. This CDR3 spans 15 amino acids. V was clipped by 0 bases and J by 8 bases; unmatched bases: 6. The CDR3 here is CASSQSTGTGEGYTF. The CDR3 DNA is TGCGCCAGCAGTCAATCCACCGGGACAGGGGAAGGCTACACCTTC.

The rearrangement links TRBV7-2 to TRBJ1-2; D possibly corresponds to TRBD1 (5 bases). V shed 4 bases and J shed 0 bases, with 9 bases lying between them. The germline V gene encodes CDR1 SGHTA and CDR2 FQGNSA. The length of the CDR3 is 14 residues. In nucleotides, the CDR3 is TGTGCCAGCAGCTGGGGCGGGACTAACTATGGCTACACCTTC. Protein: CASSWGGTNYGYTF.

The V and J genes are TRBV5-1 and TRBJ2-3, with a possible D match to TRBD1 (6 bases). Germline V lookup: CDR1 SGHRS, CDR2 YFSETQ. V was clipped by 1 base and J by 3 bases, with 12 bases between them. The CDR3 runs 15 residues. The CDR3: CASSLFAGVTDTQYF. The CDR3 nucleotides read TGCGCCAGCAGCTTGTTCGCAGGGGTGACAGATACGCAGTATTTT.

This chain joins TRBV11-2 and TRBJ1-6, with D possibly TRBD1 on 5 matching bases. The CDR3 is made up of 14 amino acids. V shed 3 bases and J shed 9 bases, with 12 bases lying between them. Germline V gene sequence: CDR1 SGHAT, CDR2 FQNNGV. CDR3 amino acids: CASSFSQGGSPLHF. In nucleotides, the CDR3 is TGTGCCAGCAGCTTCTCGCAGGGTGGTTCACCCCTCCACTTT.

The chain uses TRBV29-1 and TRBJ2-5, with a tentative D call TRBD1 (6 bases). The CDR3 is 17 amino acids. Germline assignment: CDR1 SQVTM and CDR2 ANQGSEA. With 2 bases removed from V and 1 base from J, the gap between germline ends came to 20 bases. CDR3 coding DNA: TGCAGCGTTGAATGGTCGGGGCCAGGGGTCGCCCAAGAGACCCAGTACTTC. This gives the protein CSVEWSGPGVAQETQYF.